The 21 T cell receptor beta chains in this list originate from one sample, sequenced in a study of shared clonotypes between healthy human individuals. TCRdb's table, derived via immunoSEQ multiplex PCR, lists solely in-frame clones and lacks some. The data hold 950,000 to 1,300,000 clones, with about 76% observed a single time. Material for sequencing was memory CD4+ T cells sorted from blood. Subset of the sample: CD45RA-negative fraction. Receptor source: a man aged 18-30 years in good health.

This clone was detected only a few times. The rearrangement joins TRBV29-1 to TRBJ1-1; D is unclear. V was clipped by 3 bases and J by 10 bases, with 12 bases between them. The CDR3 length is 11 residues. Germline assignment: CDR1 SQVTM and CDR2 ANQGSEA. CDR3 sequence (DNA): TGCAGCGTTGATCGTGGCAGACCAGCTTTCTTT. It specifies CSVDRGRPAFF. Combining the CDR3 with reference TRBV29-1 and TRBJ1-1 gives the whole variable domain SAVISQKPSRDICQRGTSLTIQCQVDSQVTMMFWYRQQPGQSLTLIATANQGSEATYESGFVIDKFPISRPNLTFSTLTVSNMSPEDSSIYLCSVDRGRPAFFGQGTRLTVV.

This chain joins TRBV5-4 and TRBJ2-2; 11 bases are a match to TRBD1. The CDR3 is 17 residues long. Germline loops: CDR1 SGHNT, CDR2 YYREEE (reference sequence). Trimming cost V 4 bases and J 8 bases; bases outside gene matches: 13. CDR3 bases: TGTGCCAGCAGCAGGGGACAGGGGGAGACTAGCGTTGGGGAGCTGTTTTTT. This codes for CASSRGQGETSVGELFF.

Many counts were recorded for this clone. The same CDR3 also results from other DNA sequences found in this sample. V is TRBV19 and J is TRBJ1-2, with D unclear. CDR1 and CDR2 (germline): LNHDA, SQIVND (reference sequence). The ends were cut back, 6 bases at V and 6 bases at J, with 14 bases in the middle. This CDR3 region has 13 residues. The CDR3 bases are TGTGCCAGTAGGACTCCGCGTGATCATGGCTACACCTTC. Translation: CASRTPRDHGYTF.

The rearrangement joins TRBV6-4 to TRBJ1-2; 7 bases match TRBD1. CDR1 and CDR2 (germline): MRHNA, SNTAGT. Trimming cost V 6 bases and J 6 bases; bases outside gene matches: 7. This CDR3 contains 13 residues. The CDR3 region is CASSRDSGDGYTF. The CDR3 nucleotides are TGTGCCAGCAGCAGGGACAGCGGCGATGGCTACACCTTC.

The rearrangement joins TRBV9 to TRBJ1-6, with TRBD1 matching over 7 bases. The germline gives CDR1 SGDLS, CDR2 YYNGEE. Unmatched junction bases numbered 10, after V lost 3 bases and J lost 7 bases. This CDR3 is 16 amino acids long. In nucleotides, the CDR3 is TGTGCCAGCAGCGATTCACCAGGGGGGATCAATTCACCCCTCCACTTT. Protein: CASSDSPGGINSPLHF. Full variable domain (missing parts from reference TRBV9 and TRBJ1-6): DSGVTQTPKHLITATGQRVTLRCSPRSGDLSVYWYQQSLDQGLQFLIQYYNGEERAKGNILERFSAQQFPDLHSELNLSSLELGDSALYFCASSDSPGGINSPLHFGNGTRLTVT.

Comment on this clone: The same CDR3 can be traced to other DNA sequences in this sample. V and J are TRBV30 and TRBJ2-7, with 7 nucleotides matching TRBD1. Per the germline V gene, CDR1 is GTSNPN and CDR2 is SVGIG (reference sequence). V gave up 1 base and J gave up 3 bases; unmatched junction bases: 0. This CDR3 comprises 12 residues. The CDR3 sequence: CAWSGTGYEQYF. The CDR3 DNA reads TGTGCCTGGAGTGGGACAGGCTACGAGCAGTACTTC.

This clone has a single count. The gene calls are TRBV28 and TRBJ2-3, with TRBD2 identical over 9 bases. From germline, CDR1 is MDHEN and CDR2 SYDVKM. The junction had 10 bases not matched to a gene; V was cut back by 6 bases and J by 3 bases. The CDR3 length is 16 residues. CDR3 protein: CASRNSGRGRTDTQYF. In nucleotides, the CDR3 is TGTGCCAGCAGGAATAGCGGGAGAGGAAGGACAGATACGCAGTATTTT.

J is TRBJ2-5 and V is TRBV5-1, with a tentative D call TRBD1 (6 bases). The V end was cut by 4 bases, the J end by 5 bases, with 21 bases between. Germline CDR1 reads SGHRS; CDR2 reads YFSETQ. CDR3 length: 16 amino acids. The CDR3 coding sequence is TGCGCCAGCAGCCCCAGAATCGGCAGGGGCGAGGAGACCCAGTACTTC. Residues: CASSPRIGRGEETQYF.

This rearrangement joins TRBV6-1 to TRBJ2-5, with D possibly being TRBD2 (6 bases). Trimming pared 6 bases from V and 5 bases from J, leaving 16 bases between. CDR1 is MNHNS, CDR2 SASEGT, per germline. The CDR3 is 14 residues long. The chain's CDR3 is CASSLQRAGETQYF. Written as DNA, the CDR3 is TGTGCCAGCAGCCTACAGCGGGCGGGCGAGACCCAGTACTTC.

The J gene is TRBJ2-7, the V gene TRBV29-1, with 7 nucleotides matching TRBD1. The V segment lost 4 bases and the J segment 2 bases; nucleotides outside the gene matches: 5. The CDR3 extends over 13 amino acids. Per the germline V gene, CDR1 is SQVTM and CDR2 is ANQGSEA. This chain's CDR3 is CSVGQGGAYEQYF. CDR3 DNA: TGCAGCGTTGGACAGGGTGGGGCCTACGAGCAGTACTTC.

The chain couples TRBV6-5 to TRBJ2-3, with a tentative D call TRBD2 (5 bases). Germline assignment: CDR1 MNHEY and CDR2 SVGAGI. Trimming removed 2 bases at V and 0 bases at J, with 6 bases between. The CDR3 loop spans 14 amino acids. DNA for the CDR3: TGTGCCAGCAGTTACCGAGGGAGCACAGATACGCAGTATTTT. Translating it yields CASSYRGSTDTQYF.

This rearrangement joins TRBV4-1 to TRBJ1-3; D unresolved. With 3 bases removed from V and 2 bases from J, the gap between germline ends came to 5 bases. Looked up from germline, CDR1 is MGHRA and CDR2 is YSYEKL. This CDR3 has 13 residues. The CDR3 DNA reads as TGCGCCAGCAGCCAGAGTACTGGAAACACCATATATTTT. It encodes CASSQSTGNTIYF.

This chain uses TRBV6-1 with TRBJ1-5; TRBD1 matches at 7 bases. V lost 2 bases to trimming and J lost 6 bases; unmatched junction nucleotides: 10. The CDR3 spans 16 residues. Germline CDR1 MNHNS, CDR2 SASEGT. As DNA, the CDR3 is TGTGCCAGCAGTGAACGGGCAGGGGGGTTAGGTCAGCCCCAGCATTTT. This gives the protein CASSERAGGLGQPQHF.

This chain uses TRBV19 with TRBJ2-7; possibly TRBD2 for D (5 bases). V shed 4 bases and J shed 7 bases, with 17 bases lying between them. Germline CDR1 reads LNHDA; CDR2 reads SQIVND (reference sequence). The length of the CDR3 is 14 residues. As DNA, the CDR3 is TGTGCCAGTAGTACCGGGATCCCCTCGCGGGAGCAGTACTTC. It is translated as CASSTGIPSREQYF.

The gene calls are TRBV7-2 and TRBJ2-3; TRBD1 matches at 10 bases. The germline V gene encodes CDR1 SGHTA and CDR2 FQGNSA. Germline trimming cut 5 bases from V and 5 bases from J; bases unmatched to any gene: 7. The CDR3 is 15 amino acids. CDR3 loop: CASSPRQGAIDTQYF. Written as DNA, the CDR3 is TGTGCCAGCAGCCCAAGACAGGGGGCAATAGATACGCAGTATTTT.

The CDR3 sequence is CATKEQGQPQHF. The CDR3 bases are TGTGCCACCAAGGAGCAGGGTCAGCCCCAGCATTTT. This sequence joins TRBV15 and TRBJ1-5; a possible D gene is TRBD1 (5 bases). CDR3 length equals 12 residues. The V end lost 7 bases, the J end lost 6 bases, and 10 bases lay between the germline ends. Germline V lookup: CDR1 LNHNV, CDR2 YYDKDF (reference sequence).

The chain joins TRBV7-2 to TRBJ2-7; tentatively, D is TRBD2 (5 bases). CDR1 and CDR2 (germline): SGHTA, FQGNSA. Trimming removed 5 bases from V and 0 bases from J, with 17 bases in between. CDR3 length equals 16 residues. CDR3 nucleotides: TGTGCCAGCAGCGTTTCCGGGAACCCGAGCTCCTACGAGCAGTACTTC. It specifies CASSVSGNPSSYEQYF. The full variable domain, in which reference TRBV7-2 and TRBJ2-7 provide the parts outside the CDR3, is GAGVSQSPSNKVTEKGKDVELRCDPISGHTALYWYRQSLGQGLEFLIYFQGNSAPDKSGLPSDRFSAERTGGSVSTLTIQRTQQEDSAVYLCASSVSGNPSSYEQYFGPGTRLTVT.

The chain has TRBV29-1 and TRBJ1-2, with D perhaps matching TRBD1 (5 bases). The germline gives CDR1 SQVTM, CDR2 ANQGSEA. CDR3 length: 13 amino acids. Deletions cut 4 bases from V and 9 bases from J, with 18 bases between. Here the CDR3 DNA reads TGCAGCGTTGGGGTTGGGACGGGGTCGAGCTACACCTTC. Protein product: CSVGVGTGSSYTF. The whole variable domain, remainder taken from reference TRBV29-1 and TRBJ1-2, is SAVISQKPSRDICQRGTSLTIQCQVDSQVTMMFWYRQQPGQSLTLIATANQGSEATYESGFVIDKFPISRPNLTFSTLTVSNMSPEDSSIYLCSVGVGTGSSYTFGSGTRLTVV.

The chain is built from TRBV11-2 and TRBJ1-1, with 8 bases aligning to TRBD1. Unmatched junction bases numbered 4, after V lost 3 bases and J lost 10 bases. Germline V gene data show CDR1 as SGHAT and CDR2 as FQNNGV. The CDR3 consists of 12 residues. The CDR3 DNA sequence: TGTGCCAGCAGCTTTGGGACAGGTGGAGCTTTCTTT. Translated: CASSFGTGGAFF.

V is TRBV5-1 and J is TRBJ2-1; 10 nucleotides match TRBD2. The CDR3 runs to 15 residues. V gave up 5 bases and J gave up 1 base; unmatched junction bases: 3. CDR1 and CDR2 (germline): SGHRS, YFSETQ. CDR3 in amino acids: CASRLAGASYNEQFF. CDR3 nucleotide sequence: TGCGCCAGCAGGCTAGCGGGAGCTTCCTACAATGAGCAGTTCTTC.

In regard to this clone: At the DNA level, this CDR3 is encoded by other sequences in the same sample as well. The chain recombines TRBV7-9 with TRBJ2-5, with a possible D match to TRBD2 (6 bases). V shed 0 bases and J shed 5 bases, with 10 bases lying between them. The CDR3 runs 14 residues. Germline V gene data show CDR1 as SEHNR and CDR2 as FQNEAQ (reference sequence). Here the CDR3 reads CASSLAGGLETQYF. CDR3 DNA sequence: TGTGCCAGCAGCTTAGCGGGGGGTCTGGAGACCCAGTACTTC. Full variable domain (remainder filled in from reference TRBV7-9 and TRBJ2-5): DTGVSQNPRHKITKRGQNVTFRCDPISEHNRLYWYRQTLGQGPEFLTYFQNEAQLEKSRLLSDRFSAERPKGSFSTLEIQRTEQGDSAMYLCASSLAGGLETQYFGPGTRLLVL.